The present T cell receptor (beta chain) was sequenced within a study of a mutant IDH1 vaccine in newly diagnosed glioma. About the research overall: Earlier care involved radiotherapy, temozolomide, or both, and the majority received both. Study results and caveats: No link was apparently found between pseudoprogression and changes in top peripheral T cell clonotypes.

This CDR3 contains 19 residues. J was trimmed by 0 bases and V by 4 bases; bases with no gene match: 12. Germline CDR1 SGHRS, CDR2 YFSETQ. This clone was picked up one time. Its antigen is undetermined. The same CDR3 can be traced to other DNA sequences in this sample. Time point of the sample: baseline, week 1 (first vaccination visit). Sample treatment: pre-vaccination baseline after standard-of-care therapy. The method was immunoSEQ multiplex PCR; TCRdb's version includes in-frame clones alone and lacks a portion of them. The table includes roughly 70,000 clones, about 86% detected once. The V and J genes are TRBV5-1 and TRBJ2-3; 12 bases match TRBD2. Specimen: PBMCs, collected from a glioma patient treated with radiotherapy, temozolomide or both. The TCR was taken from a man aged 30-40 years with glioma. The CDR3 loop reads CASSPKDTSGGPSTDTQYF. CDR3 in DNA: TGCGCCAGCAGCCCTAAAGACACTAGCGGGGGGCCTAGCACAGATACGCAGTATTTT.